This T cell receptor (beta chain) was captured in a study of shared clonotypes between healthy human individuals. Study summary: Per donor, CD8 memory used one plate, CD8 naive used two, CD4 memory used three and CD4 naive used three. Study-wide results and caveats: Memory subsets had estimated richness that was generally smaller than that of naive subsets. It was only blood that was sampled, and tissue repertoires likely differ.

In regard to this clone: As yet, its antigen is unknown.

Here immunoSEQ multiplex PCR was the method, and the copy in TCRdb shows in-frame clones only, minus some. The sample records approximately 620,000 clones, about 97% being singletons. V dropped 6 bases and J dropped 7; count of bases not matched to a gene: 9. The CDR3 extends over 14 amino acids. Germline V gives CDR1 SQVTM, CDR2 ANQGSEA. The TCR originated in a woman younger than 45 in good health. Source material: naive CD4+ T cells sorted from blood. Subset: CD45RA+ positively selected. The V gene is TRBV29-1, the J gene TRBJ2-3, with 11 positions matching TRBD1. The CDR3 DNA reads TGCAGCGTCGTACGGACAGGGGGCGCAAATACGCAGTATTTT. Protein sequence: CSVVRTGGANTQYF.